This TCR beta chain originates from a study of blood T cell repertoires in COVID-19. Study as a whole: Donors in the United States, Italy and Spain gave samples during acute or convalescent COVID-19.

Trimming took 0 bases from V and 3 from J; bases not matched to a gene: 4. The CDR3 extends over 15 amino acids. Germline V lookup: CDR1 SGDLS, CDR2 YYNGEE. This clone was observed a single time. As processed by the authors: Scientists estimated how many nucleated cells there were by amplifying reference gene primers. Method: immunoSEQ multiplex PCR; TCRdb's copy keeps in-frame clones and lacks some. V and J calls and clone size are given by that table; D and trimming were obtained from the DNA. This sample yields more than 300,000 clones, of which roughly 88% are seen a single time; 1.5% to 2% belongs to the top ten.

The specimen was peripheral blood. V is TRBV9 and J is TRBJ2-7; 9 bases match TRBD1. This clonotype was sampled from a woman between 45 and 65 years old with acute or convalescent COVID-19. In DNA form, the CDR3 reads TGTGCCAGCAGCGTAGGGGGGACAGGGAGCTACGAGCAGTACTTC. Translating it yields CASSVGGTGSYEQYF.